This T cell receptor (beta chain) was sequenced during a study of CD8 T cells in ankylosing spondylitis. Study-wide results and limits: In ankylosing spondylitis blood, a motif of eight highly homologous TCR beta variants appeared characteristic. Earlier reports found some motif variants in synovial fluid and blood in reactive arthritis.

This clonotype turned up a few times. Antigen specificity is unknown. CDR1 and CDR2 from the germline V gene are KGHSH and LQKENI. V was clipped by 5 bases and J by 0 bases, with 9 bases between them. The CDR3 loop spans 14 amino acids. One entry per CDR3 protein results from TCRdb running MiXCR on the 5' RACE reads. The sample holds about 250,000 distinct CDR3 sequences, more than 20% seen once. The sequenced sample was blood, either unsorted or a sorted T cell fraction (not recorded which). The genes are TRBV18 and TRBJ2-3; D remains ambiguous. The receptor was isolated from a male donor with ankylosing spondylitis or in good health (not recorded which). The CDR3 bases are TGTGCCAGCTCAGAATCGTCTAGCACAGATACGCAGTATTTT. Translation: CASSESSSTDTQYF.